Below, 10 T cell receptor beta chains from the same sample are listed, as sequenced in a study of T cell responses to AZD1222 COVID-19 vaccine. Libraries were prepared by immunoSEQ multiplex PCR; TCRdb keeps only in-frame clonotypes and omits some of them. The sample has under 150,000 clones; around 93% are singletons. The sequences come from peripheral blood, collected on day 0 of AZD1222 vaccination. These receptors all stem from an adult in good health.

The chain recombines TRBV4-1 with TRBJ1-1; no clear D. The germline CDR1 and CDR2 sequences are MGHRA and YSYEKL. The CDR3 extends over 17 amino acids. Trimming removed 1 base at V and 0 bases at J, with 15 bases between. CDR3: CASSQVALRQLNTEAFF. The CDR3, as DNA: TGCGCCAGCAGCCAAGTTGCCCTGAGACAACTGAACACTGAAGCTTTCTTT.

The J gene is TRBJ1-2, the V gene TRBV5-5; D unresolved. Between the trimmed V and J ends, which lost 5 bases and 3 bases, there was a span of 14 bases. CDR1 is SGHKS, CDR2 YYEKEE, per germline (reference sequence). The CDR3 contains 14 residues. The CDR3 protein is CASRNPGRDYGYTF. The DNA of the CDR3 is TGTGCCAGCAGAAACCCGGGGAGAGACTATGGCTACACCTTC.

The CDR3 DNA is TGTGCCAGCAGGGGGGTCTGGAGCGGTACTGAAGCTTTCTTT. It specifies CASRGVWSGTEAFF. The genes are TRBV2 and TRBJ1-1; D is possibly TRBD1 (5 bases). This CDR3 contains 14 residues. In germline, CDR1 is SNHLY, CDR2 FYNNEI. V lost 6 bases and J 5 bases, leaving 16 bases between the germline ends.

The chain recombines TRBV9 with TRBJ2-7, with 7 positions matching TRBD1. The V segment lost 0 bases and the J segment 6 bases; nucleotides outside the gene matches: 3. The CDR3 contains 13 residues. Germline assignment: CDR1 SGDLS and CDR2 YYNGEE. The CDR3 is CASSVGQGGEQYF. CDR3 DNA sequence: TGTGCCAGCAGCGTAGGACAGGGTGGCGAGCAGTACTTC.

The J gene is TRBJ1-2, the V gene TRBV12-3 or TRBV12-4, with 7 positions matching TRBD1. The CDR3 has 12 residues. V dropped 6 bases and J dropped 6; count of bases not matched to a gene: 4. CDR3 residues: CASRLGQNGYTF. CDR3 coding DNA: TGTGCCAGCAGGCTGGGACAGAATGGCTACACCTTC.

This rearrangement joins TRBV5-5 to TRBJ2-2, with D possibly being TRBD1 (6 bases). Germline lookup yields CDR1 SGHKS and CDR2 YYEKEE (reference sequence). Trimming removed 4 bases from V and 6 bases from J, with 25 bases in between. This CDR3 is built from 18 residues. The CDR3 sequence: CASSPSLGIDRPPGELFF. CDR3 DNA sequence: TGTGCCAGCAGCCCGTCGCTTGGTATTGACAGGCCCCCCGGGGAGCTGTTTTTT.

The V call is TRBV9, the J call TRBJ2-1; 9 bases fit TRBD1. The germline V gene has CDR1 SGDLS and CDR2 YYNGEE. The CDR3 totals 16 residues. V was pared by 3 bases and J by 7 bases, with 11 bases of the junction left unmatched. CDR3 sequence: CASSAVGDRVGNEQFF. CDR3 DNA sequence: TGTGCCAGCAGCGCGGTGGGGGACAGGGTAGGAAATGAGCAGTTCTTC.

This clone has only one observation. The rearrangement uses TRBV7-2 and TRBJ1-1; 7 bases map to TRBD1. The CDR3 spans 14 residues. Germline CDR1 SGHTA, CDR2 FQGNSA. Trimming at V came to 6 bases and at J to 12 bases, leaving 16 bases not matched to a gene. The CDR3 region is CASRAGTAMRVTFF. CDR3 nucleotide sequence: TGTGCCAGCAGGGCTGGGACAGCCATGAGGGTAACTTTCTTT.

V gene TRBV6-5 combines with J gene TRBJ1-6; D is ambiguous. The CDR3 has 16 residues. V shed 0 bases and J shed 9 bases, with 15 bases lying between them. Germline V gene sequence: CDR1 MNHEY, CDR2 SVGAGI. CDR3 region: CASSYSIGRSGSPLHF. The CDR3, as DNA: TGTGCCAGCAGTTACTCTATCGGCCGGAGCGGTTCACCCCTCCACTTT.

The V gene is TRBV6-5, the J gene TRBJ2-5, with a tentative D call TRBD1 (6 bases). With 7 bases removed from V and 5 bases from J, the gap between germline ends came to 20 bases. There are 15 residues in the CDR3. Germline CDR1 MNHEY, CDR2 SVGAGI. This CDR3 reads CASTQTPRQGETQYF. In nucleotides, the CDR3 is TGTGCCAGCACTCAGACCCCGAGGCAGGGGGAGACCCAGTACTTC.